These T cell receptor beta chains were read from a single sample in a study of blood T cell repertoires in COVID-19. The protocol was immunoSEQ multiplex PCR, while the TCRdb copy is restricted to in-frame clones and leaves out a portion. The table lists 45,000 to 55,000 clones, roughly 89% of them singletons, with approximately 13% in the top ten. The specimen was peripheral blood. The origin of the receptors is a man older than 75 with acute or convalescent COVID-19. Both conserved end residues are part of each CDR3. The D gene is left open where the match is weak. Where a row states a size, it is once, few, many or the class of an expanded clone; other rows omit it.

d_call: TRBD1; v_call: TRBV30; clone_size: NA; j_call: TRBJ1-5; cdr3_nt: TGTGCCTGGAGTACAGGGGGCTTTCAGCCCCAGCATTTT; cdr3_aa: CAWSTGGFQPQHF
d_call: NA; v_call: TRBV12-3/TRBV12-4; clone_size: NA; j_call: TRBJ1-2; cdr3_nt: TGTGCCAGCAGTCTCCACGGGGGGAATGGCTACACCTTC; cdr3_aa: CASSLHGGNGYTF
d_call: NA; v_call: TRBV5-5; clone_size: NA; j_call: TRBJ2-5; cdr3_nt: TGTGCCAGCAGCTTCCTAGGGAGCCAAGAGACCCAGTACTTC; cdr3_aa: CASSFLGSQETQYF
d_call: NA; v_call: TRBV7-9; clone_size: NA; j_call: TRBJ2-2; cdr3_nt: TGTGCCAGCAGCCAACTTTCGACCGGGGAGCTGTTTTTT; cdr3_aa: CASSQLSTGELFF
d_call: TRBD1; v_call: TRBV5-1; clone_size: NA; j_call: TRBJ1-4; cdr3_nt: TGCGCCAGCAGCTTGGGACAGGGATTTGAAAAACTGTTTTTT; cdr3_aa: CASSLGQGFEKLFF
d_call: NA; v_call: TRBV9; clone_size: once; j_call: TRBJ1-3; cdr3_nt: TGTGCCAGCAGCGTATCAGGAGGCTCTGGAAACACCATATATTTT; cdr3_aa: CASSVSGGSGNTIYF
d_call: NA; v_call: TRBV19; clone_size: NA; j_call: TRBJ2-7; cdr3_nt: TGTGCCAGTAGTATCTCCGGGATTCAGTCCCACGAGCAGTACTTC; cdr3_aa: CASSISGIQSHEQYF
d_call: TRBD1; v_call: TRBV5-1; clone_size: NA; j_call: TRBJ2-5; cdr3_nt: TGCGCCAGCAGCCCAAGACAGGGTGGGGAGACCCAGTACTTC; cdr3_aa: CASSPRQGGETQYF
d_call: NA; v_call: TRBV2; clone_size: NA; j_call: TRBJ1-2; cdr3_nt: TGTGCCAGCAGTGCTACTGGCTACACCTTC; cdr3_aa: CASSATGYTF
d_call: NA; v_call: TRBV28; clone_size: few; j_call: TRBJ2-1; cdr3_nt: TGTGCCAGCTCCATTGGGGCCAAGGATGAGCAGTTCTTC; cdr3_aa: CASSIGAKDEQFF
d_call: NA; v_call: TRBV20-1; clone_size: NA; j_call: TRBJ2-5; cdr3_nt: TGCAGTGCTAGATTCATGGAGACCCAGTACTTC; cdr3_aa: CSARFMETQYF
d_call: NA; v_call: TRBV6-7; clone_size: NA; j_call: TRBJ1-5; cdr3_nt: TGTGCCAGACCCTATAGCAATCAGCCCCAGCATTTT; cdr3_aa: CARPYSNQPQHF
d_call: TRBD1; v_call: TRBV5-8; clone_size: NA; j_call: TRBJ1-5; cdr3_nt: TGTGCCAGCTCAACAGGGGGCCCCGATCAGCCCCAGCATTTT; cdr3_aa: CASSTGGPDQPQHF
d_call: TRBD1; v_call: TRBV6-6; clone_size: NA; j_call: TRBJ2-7; cdr3_nt: TGTGCCAGCAGCTACAACCTAGACAGGGATAGGTGCGAGCAGTACTTC; cdr3_aa: CASSYNLDRDRCEQYF
d_call: TRBD1; v_call: TRBV19; clone_size: NA; j_call: TRBJ1-2; cdr3_nt: TGTGCCAGTAGTGCCGGGACAGGGGGTGGCTACACCTTC; cdr3_aa: CASSAGTGGGYTF
d_call: TRBD1; v_call: TRBV2; clone_size: NA; j_call: TRBJ1-4; cdr3_nt: TGTGCCAGCGGAGCGGACAGGGGCTGGGATGAAAAACTGTTTTTT; cdr3_aa: CASGADRGWDEKLFF
d_call: NA; v_call: TRBV4-1; clone_size: NA; j_call: TRBJ1-2; cdr3_nt: TGCGCCAGCAGCCAAGATGATTTGAGACATCTGAACTATGGCTACACCTTC; cdr3_aa: CASSQDDLRHLNYGYTF
d_call: TRBD2; v_call: TRBV6-5; clone_size: NA; j_call: TRBJ2-2; cdr3_nt: TGTGCCAGCAGTTACTCGCCTAGCGGGAACACCGGGGAGCTGTTTTTT; cdr3_aa: CASSYSPSGNTGELFF
d_call: NA; v_call: TRBV30; clone_size: NA; j_call: TRBJ1-1; cdr3_nt: TGTGCCTGGAGTGTCGGCCCCGGGACTGAAGCTTTCTTT; cdr3_aa: CAWSVGPGTEAFF
d_call: NA; v_call: TRBV11-2; clone_size: NA; j_call: TRBJ2-2; cdr3_nt: TGTGCCAGCAGCCGCCTCTCTGGAGCCGGGGAGCTGTTTTTT; cdr3_aa: CASSRLSGAGELFF
d_call: NA; v_call: TRBV5-4; clone_size: NA; j_call: TRBJ2-1; cdr3_nt: TGTGCCAGCAGCTCCCAGGTGGCGGGGAGCTCCTACAATGAGCAGTTCTTC; cdr3_aa: CASSSQVAGSSYNEQFF
d_call: TRBD2; v_call: TRBV11-2; clone_size: NA; j_call: TRBJ2-3; cdr3_nt: TGTGCCAGCAGCTTAGAGGAGCGCGGGGGGGCCGTAGATACGCAGTATTTT; cdr3_aa: CASSLEERGGAVDTQYF
d_call: NA; v_call: TRBV2; clone_size: NA; j_call: TRBJ1-2; cdr3_nt: TGTGCCAGCAGTCCAGGGTCAGAAGGCTACACCTTC; cdr3_aa: CASSPGSEGYTF
d_call: NA; v_call: TRBV29-1; clone_size: once; j_call: TRBJ2-7; cdr3_nt: TGCAGCGTTGAAGGCGGCAGGGCCTTCGGGGAGCAGTACTTC; cdr3_aa: CSVEGGRAFGEQYF
d_call: TRBD1; v_call: TRBV7-8; clone_size: NA; j_call: TRBJ2-5; cdr3_nt: TGTGCCAGCAGCCCGACAGGGTTCTATGAGACCCAGTACTTC; cdr3_aa: CASSPTGFYETQYF
d_call: TRBD2; v_call: TRBV3-1/TRBV3-2; clone_size: NA; j_call: TRBJ2-7; cdr3_nt: TGTGCCAGCAGCCATGCCGTGGGGGGGGAGCAGTACTTC; cdr3_aa: CASSHAVGGEQYF
d_call: NA; v_call: TRBV7-2; clone_size: NA; j_call: TRBJ1-5; cdr3_nt: TGTGCCAGCACCCCGGACAGCCACAATCAGCCCCAGCATTTT; cdr3_aa: CASTPDSHNQPQHF
d_call: TRBD2; v_call: TRBV29-1; clone_size: NA; j_call: TRBJ2-1; cdr3_nt: TGCAGCGTTGGCAAGACTAGCGGCCCTGGCGATGAGCAGTTCTTC; cdr3_aa: CSVGKTSGPGDEQFF
d_call: NA; v_call: TRBV6-1; clone_size: NA; j_call: TRBJ1-2; cdr3_nt: TGTGCCAGCAGTGAGAACGGGGGGATAGATGGCTACACCTTC; cdr3_aa: CASSENGGIDGYTF
d_call: TRBD2; v_call: TRBV29-1; clone_size: NA; j_call: TRBJ2-1; cdr3_nt: TGCAGAGTGGGGGGGAATGAGCAGTTCTTC; cdr3_aa: CRVGGNEQFF
d_call: NA; v_call: TRBV6-5; clone_size: NA; j_call: TRBJ2-2; cdr3_nt: TGTGCCAGCAGGGGGCGGAACACCGGGGAGCTGTTTTTT; cdr3_aa: CASRGRNTGELFF
d_call: TRBD1; v_call: TRBV6-5; clone_size: NA; j_call: TRBJ1-5; cdr3_nt: TGTGCCAGCAGTTTCAGGGGGTGCGCGTCAGCCCCAGCATTT; cdr3_aa: CASSFRGCASAPAF
d_call: NA; v_call: TRBV14; clone_size: NA; j_call: TRBJ2-2; cdr3_nt: TGTGCCAGCAGCCCGGGACTTCTAATTACCGGGGAGCTGTTTTTT; cdr3_aa: CASSPGLLITGELFF
d_call: NA; v_call: TRBV7-2; clone_size: once; j_call: TRBJ2-5; cdr3_nt: TGTGCCAGCAGCTTAGCGCCCCCGGGAATACGGCAGACCCAGTACTTC; cdr3_aa: CASSLAPPGIRQTQYF
d_call: TRBD1; v_call: TRBV6-5; clone_size: NA; j_call: TRBJ2-3; cdr3_nt: TGTGCCAGCACCGGGACAGGGGGCACAGATACGCAGTATTTT; cdr3_aa: CASTGTGGTDTQYF
d_call: NA; v_call: TRBV30; clone_size: NA; j_call: TRBJ1-6; cdr3_nt: TGTGCCTGGAAGCCGGGGGATTATAATTCACCCCTCCACTTT; cdr3_aa: CAWKPGDYNSPLHF
d_call: NA; v_call: TRBV7-3; clone_size: NA; j_call: TRBJ2-2; cdr3_nt: TGTGCCAGCAGCCCCGGACTGCTCGGGGAGCTGTTTTTT; cdr3_aa: CASSPGLLGELFF
d_call: NA; v_call: TRBV6-5; clone_size: NA; j_call: TRBJ1-1; cdr3_nt: TGTGCCAGCAGTTCGCCTTCTACAGGGAACACTGAAGCTTTCTTT; cdr3_aa: CASSSPSTGNTEAFF
d_call: NA; v_call: TRBV6-1; clone_size: NA; j_call: TRBJ1-2; cdr3_nt: TGTGCCAGCAGTGACCCGCGCCCATATGGCTACACCTTC; cdr3_aa: CASSDPRPYGYTF
d_call: NA; v_call: TRBV21-1; clone_size: NA; j_call: TRBJ1-1; cdr3_nt: TGTGCCAGCAGCAACCTTCCGGGACAGGGGGGCACTGAAGCTTTCTTT; cdr3_aa: CASSNLPGQGGTEAFF
d_call: TRBD1; v_call: TRBV6-1; clone_size: few; j_call: TRBJ1-2; cdr3_nt: TGTGCCAGCAGTGAGGGGACAGGGCCTAGGGGCTACACCTTC; cdr3_aa: CASSEGTGPRGYTF
d_call: TRBD2; v_call: TRBV5-4; clone_size: NA; j_call: TRBJ2-5; cdr3_nt: TGTGCCAGCAGCTTGGGACTAGCGGGGGGTAGAGAGACCCAGTACTTC; cdr3_aa: CASSLGLAGGRETQYF
d_call: NA; v_call: TRBV11-2; clone_size: NA; j_call: TRBJ1-1; cdr3_nt: TGTGCCAGCAGCCCGGACAGACGGAACACTGAAGCTTTCTTT; cdr3_aa: CASSPDRRNTEAFF
d_call: NA; v_call: TRBV29-1; clone_size: NA; j_call: TRBJ2-2; cdr3_nt: TGCAGCGTAAAGTACACGAACACCGGGGAGCTGTTTTTT; cdr3_aa: CSVKYTNTGELFF
d_call: NA; v_call: TRBV28; clone_size: NA; j_call: TRBJ1-5; cdr3_nt: TGTGCCAGCAGTTTAATATCGGCTACTACTCCTTCCCGGTATAGCAATCAGCCCCAGCATTTT; cdr3_aa: CASSLISATTPSRYSNQPQHF
d_call: TRBD2; v_call: TRBV5-5; clone_size: NA; j_call: TRBJ2-3; cdr3_nt: TGTGCCAGCAGCCTGGGACTAGCGGGGGGCCCAGATACGCAGTATTTT; cdr3_aa: CASSLGLAGGPDTQYF
d_call: NA; v_call: TRBV7-2; clone_size: NA; j_call: TRBJ1-3; cdr3_nt: TGTGCCAGCAGCTTTTATTCCTCTGGAAACACCATATATTTT; cdr3_aa: CASSFYSSGNTIYF
d_call: NA; v_call: TRBV2; clone_size: NA; j_call: TRBJ1-4; cdr3_nt: TGTGCCAGCAGTGACCACAGTCTTAATGAAAAACTGTTTTTT; cdr3_aa: CASSDHSLNEKLFF
d_call: NA; v_call: TRBV11-3; clone_size: NA; j_call: TRBJ1-3; cdr3_nt: TGTGCCAGCAGCAAAACAAATGGAAACACCATATATTTT; cdr3_aa: CASSKTNGNTIYF
d_call: TRBD2; v_call: TRBV27; clone_size: NA; j_call: TRBJ2-5; cdr3_nt: TGTGCCAGCAGTGCCCGACTAGCGGGGGATCAGACCCAGTACTTC; cdr3_aa: CASSARLAGDQTQYF
d_call: TRBD1; v_call: TRBV7-6; clone_size: NA; j_call: TRBJ1-4; cdr3_nt: TGTGCCAGCAGCTTAGACCCGGGACAGATTTTTGAAAAACTGTTTTTT; cdr3_aa: CASSLDPGQIFEKLFF
d_call: NA; v_call: TRBV30; clone_size: NA; j_call: TRBJ1-3; cdr3_nt: TGTGCCTGGAGCCCGCTGGGAGGCGGAAACACCATATATTTT; cdr3_aa: CAWSPLGGGNTIYF
d_call: TRBD2; v_call: TRBV4-2; clone_size: NA; j_call: TRBJ2-7; cdr3_nt: TGTGCCAGCAGCCAGGGGGAGGGGTCCTGGGGCGAGCAGTACTTC; cdr3_aa: CASSQGEGSWGEQYF
d_call: NA; v_call: TRBV19; clone_size: NA; j_call: TRBJ1-2; cdr3_nt: TGTGCCAGTAGTATCTGGCAGATCGCAACTAACTATGGCTACACCTTC; cdr3_aa: CASSIWQIATNYGYTF
d_call: TRBD1; v_call: TRBV2; clone_size: NA; j_call: TRBJ1-1; cdr3_nt: TGTGCCAGCAGTGAGGGACAGGGCTACACTGAAGCTTTCTTT; cdr3_aa: CASSEGQGYTEAFF